Listed below are T cell receptor beta chains from one sample, sequenced in a study of blood T cell repertoires in COVID-19. Profiled with immunoSEQ multiplex PCR; TCRdb holds only in-frame clones, not every one. The sample contains 65,000 to 70,000 clones, approximately 79% of which appear only once. The sample taken for sequencing was peripheral blood. Receptors were obtained from a man aged 60 to 75 with acute or convalescent COVID-19. Both conserved end residues are part of each CDR3. A D gene is named only where the DNA matches it firmly. Where a row states a size, it is once, few, many or the class of an expanded clone; other rows omit it.

>.|TRBV18|.|TRBJ1-1
TGTGCCAGCTCACCACCATGGTCCAGGGACACTGAAGCTTTCTTT
CASSPPWSRDTEAFF
>.|TRBV7-9|few|TRBJ2-7
TGTGCCAGCAGCTTACAGGGGAGCCCCTACGAGCAGTACTTC
CASSLQGSPYEQYF
>.|TRBV18|.|TRBJ1-1
TGTGCCAGCTCGGGGGGGGCAGGAGACACTGAAGCTTTCTTT
CASSGGAGDTEAFF
>TRBD1|TRBV7-9|many|TRBJ1-5
TGTGCTACAGGGGACGGCAATCAGCCCCAGCATTTT
CATGDGNQPQHF
>TRBD1|TRBV11-1|.|TRBJ1-1
TGTGCCAGCAGCGACAGGGGAACTGAAGCTTTCTTT
CASSDRGTEAFF
>.|TRBV3-1/TRBV3-2|.|TRBJ2-7
TGTGCCAGCAGCCAAGATTTGGGGGGCGAGCAGTACTTC
CASSQDLGGEQYF
>.|TRBV4-2|.|TRBJ1-1
TGTGCCAGCAGCCAAGGTGATGGAAGGAGCACTGAAGCTTTCTTT
CASSQGDGRSTEAFF
>.|TRBV10-3|.|TRBJ2-7
TGTGCCATCAGTGACACAAGTTACGAGCAGTACTTC
CAISDTSYEQYF
>.|TRBV4-3|.|TRBJ2-7
TGCGCCAGCAGCCAAGAGTTTGGCGGCTACGAGCAGTACTTC
CASSQEFGGYEQYF
>.|TRBV5-1|.|TRBJ2-3
TGCGCCAGCAGCCACCAAACTCGAGATACGCAGTATTTT
CASSHQTRDTQYF
>TRBD2|TRBV11-2|.|TRBJ2-1
TGTGCCAGCAGCTTACCAAGCGGGGGGGTCGATGAGCAGTTCTTC
CASSLPSGGVDEQFF
>TRBD1|TRBV7-8|few|TRBJ1-5
TGTGCCAGCAGCTTCGACAGGGACCATCAGCCCCAGCATTTT
CASSFDRDHQPQHF
>.|TRBV30|.|TRBJ1-2
TGTGCCTGGAGTGTTGAGCGCCGGTATGGCTACACCTTC
CAWSVERRYGYTF
>TRBD1|TRBV6-6|once|TRBJ1-5
TGTGCCAGCAGTCCCACGGGGACAGGGAGCCTCTGGGACTATCAGCCCCAGCATTTT
CASSPTGTGSLWDYQPQHF
>.|TRBV6-5|.|TRBJ2-5
TGTGCCAGCAGAAACGTCGGGACCCAGTACTTC
CASRNVGTQYF
>TRBD1|TRBV6-9|.|TRBJ2-4
TGTGCCAGCAGTTTCGATGGGGACAGGGGAAAAGAAAACATTCAGTACTTC
CASSFDGDRGKENIQYF
>TRBD1|TRBV18|.|TRBJ1-6
TGTGCCAGCTCGACGACAGGGAGCTCCTATAATTCACCCCTCCACTTT
CASSTTGSSYNSPLHF
>.|TRBV12-5|.|TRBJ1-5
TGTGCTAGTGGGGGCAGGGTGCCGATACGCAATCAGCCCCAGCATTTT
CASGGRVPIRNQPQHF
>.|TRBV20-1|.|TRBJ2-5
TGCAGTGCTAGAGATCGAGAGACCCAGTACTTC
CSARDRETQYF
>.|TRBV5-1|.|TRBJ2-7
TGCGCCAGCCGGAGCGGACAGCCGACCTACGAGCAGTACTTC
CASRSGQPTYEQYF
>.|TRBV20-1|.|TRBJ1-1
TGCAGTGCTGAGATGAACACTGAAGCTTTCTTT
CSAEMNTEAFF
>TRBD1|TRBV7-9|.|TRBJ1-6
TGTGCCAGCAGCCTCACAGGGGACGGGTCACCCCTCCACTTT
CASSLTGDGSPLHF
>TRBD1|TRBV3-1/TRBV3-2|.|TRBJ1-1
TGTGCCAGCAGCCAACCCGGTAGTACAGGGGGTACGGGCACTGAAGCTTTCTTT
CASSQPGSTGGTGTEAFF
>.|TRBV7-9|.|TRBJ2-7
TGTGCCAGCAGCTTAGCCTCCACCACGGGGGAGCAGTACTTC
CASSLASTTGEQYF
>TRBD1|TRBV5-1|.|TRBJ1-4
TGCGCCAGCAGCCGCGGACAGGCGTGGGATGAAAAACTGTTTTTT
CASSRGQAWDEKLFF
>TRBD2|TRBV2|.|TRBJ2-3
TGTGCCAGCAGTCGGGAGCGGGGGGGCAGGACAGATACGCAGTATTTT
CASSRERGGRTDTQYF
>TRBD1|TRBV9|.|TRBJ2-7
TGTGCCAGCAGCCCCCGTTCTCGCCCGACAGGGGTCACCTACGAGCAGTACTTC
CASSPRSRPTGVTYEQYF
>TRBD2|TRBV7-8|.|TRBJ2-1
TGTGCCAGCAGCTTGGAGCGGGGACCCTACAATGAGCAGTTCTTC
CASSLERGPYNEQFF
>.|TRBV4-3|.|TRBJ1-2
TGCGCCAGCAGCCAAGCCCTTCACAGGGATCATGGCTACACCTTC
CASSQALHRDHGYTF
>TRBD2|TRBV20-1|.|TRBJ2-3
TGCAGTGCTAGTGCTCAACTAGCGGGGGTGTACACAGATACGCAGTATTTT
CSASAQLAGVYTDTQYF
>.|TRBV6-1|.|TRBJ1-2
TGTGCCAGCAGTGAAAGAGGGGGGGGGCAGGTCTATGGCTACACCTTC
CASSERGGGQVYGYTF
>.|TRBV6-5|few|TRBJ2-3
TGTGCCAGCAGGCTACAGGGTAGCGCAGATACGCAGTATTTT
CASRLQGSADTQYF
>TRBD1|TRBV3-1/TRBV3-2|.|TRBJ2-5
TGTGCCAGCGAAATAGAGGGGGCAGAAGAGACCCAGTACTTC
CASEIEGAEETQYF
>.|TRBV5-4|.|TRBJ2-3
TGTGCCAGCAGCTCACAGGGAGGCACAGATACGCAGTATTTT
CASSSQGGTDTQYF
>.|TRBV18|.|TRBJ2-3
TGTGCCAGCTCACCGGCTAGCACAGATACGCAGTATTTT
CASSPASTDTQYF
>.|TRBV6-5|.|TRBJ2-3
TGTGCCAGCAGTAACCTTCTAGCAGATACGCAGTATTTT
CASSNLLADTQYF
>.|TRBV11-2|.|TRBJ2-5
TGTGCCAGCAGCTTAATAACAGGGGCCGCGGGGGAGACCCAGTACTTC
CASSLITGAAGETQYF
>.|TRBV9|once|TRBJ2-7
TGTGCCAGCAGCCAGAGCGAACCCTACGAGCAGTACTTC
CASSQSEPYEQYF